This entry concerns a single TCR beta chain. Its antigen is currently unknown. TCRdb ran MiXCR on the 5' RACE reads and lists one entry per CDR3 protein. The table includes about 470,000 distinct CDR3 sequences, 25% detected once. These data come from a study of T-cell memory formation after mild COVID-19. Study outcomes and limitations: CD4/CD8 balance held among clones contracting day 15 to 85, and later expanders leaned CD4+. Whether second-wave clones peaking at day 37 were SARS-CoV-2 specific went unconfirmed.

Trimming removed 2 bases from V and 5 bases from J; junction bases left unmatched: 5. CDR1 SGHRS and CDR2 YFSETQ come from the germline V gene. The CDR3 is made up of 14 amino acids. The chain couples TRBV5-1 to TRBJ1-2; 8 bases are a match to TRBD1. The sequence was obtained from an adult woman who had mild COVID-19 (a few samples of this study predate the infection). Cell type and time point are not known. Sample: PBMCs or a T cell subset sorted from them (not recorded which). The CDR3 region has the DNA TGCGCCAGCAGCTTAGAAGACAGGGGATATGGCTACACCTTC. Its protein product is CASSLEDRGYGYTF.